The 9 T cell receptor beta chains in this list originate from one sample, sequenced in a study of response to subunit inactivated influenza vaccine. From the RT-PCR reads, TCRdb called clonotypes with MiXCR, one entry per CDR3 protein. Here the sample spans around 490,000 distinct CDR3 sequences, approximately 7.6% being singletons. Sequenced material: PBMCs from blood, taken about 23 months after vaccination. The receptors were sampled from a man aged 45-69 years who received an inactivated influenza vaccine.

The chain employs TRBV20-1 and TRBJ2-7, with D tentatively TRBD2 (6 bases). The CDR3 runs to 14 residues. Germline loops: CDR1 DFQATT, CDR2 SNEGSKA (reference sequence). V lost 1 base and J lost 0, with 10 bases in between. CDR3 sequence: CSARGLASSYEQYF. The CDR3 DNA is TGCAGTGCTAGAGGGCTAGCGAGCTCCTACGAGCAGTACTTC.

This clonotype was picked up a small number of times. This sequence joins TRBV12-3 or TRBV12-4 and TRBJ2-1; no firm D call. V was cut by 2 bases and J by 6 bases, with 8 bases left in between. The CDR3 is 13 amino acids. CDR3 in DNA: TGTGCCAGCAGTTTAATGTCTCGCAATGAGCAGTTCTTC. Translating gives CASSLMSRNEQFF.

In nucleotides, the CDR3 is TGCGCCAGCAACCCGGAGGGGACTAGCGTCTCTTTGCAGTTCTTC. Translated, it gives CASNPEGTSVSLQFF. The rearrangement links TRBV5-1 to TRBJ2-1, with 10 bases fitting TRBD2. The CDR3 is 15 amino acids. Germline V lookup: CDR1 SGHRS, CDR2 YFSETQ. V lost 6 bases and J lost 12; bases outside the gene matches: 15.

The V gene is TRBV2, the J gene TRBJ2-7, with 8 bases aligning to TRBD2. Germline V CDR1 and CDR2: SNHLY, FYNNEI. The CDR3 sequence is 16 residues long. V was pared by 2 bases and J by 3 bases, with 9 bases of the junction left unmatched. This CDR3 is CASSEPFPSGYYEQYF. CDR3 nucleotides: TGTGCCAGCAGTGAACCATTCCCTAGCGGGTACTACGAGCAGTACTTC.

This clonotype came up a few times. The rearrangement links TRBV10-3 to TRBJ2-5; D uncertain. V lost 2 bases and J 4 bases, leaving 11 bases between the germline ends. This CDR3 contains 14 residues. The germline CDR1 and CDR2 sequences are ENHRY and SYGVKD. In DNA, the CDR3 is TGTGCCATCAGTGAGGTTCTTAGTGGAGAGACCCAGTACTTC. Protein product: CAISEVLSGETQYF.

CDR3 nucleotides: TGTGCCAGCAGCTTAGCCTCAGGGGGAGAAGGCTACACCTTC. This encodes CASSLASGGEGYTF. V usage is TRBV7-9 and J usage is TRBJ1-2; 7 nucleotides line up with TRBD1. Trimming at V came to 0 bases and at J to 8 bases, leaving 6 bases not matched to a gene. Per germline, CDR1 SEHNR and CDR2 FQNEAQ (reference sequence). The CDR3 is 14 amino acids. Filled out from reference TRBV7-9 and TRBJ1-2, the complete variable domain reads DTGVSQNPRHKITKRGQNVTFRCDPISEHNRLYWYRQTLGQGPEFLTYFQNEAQLEKSRLLSDRFSAERPKGSFSTLEIQRTEQGDSAMYLCASSLASGGEGYTFGSGTRLTVV.

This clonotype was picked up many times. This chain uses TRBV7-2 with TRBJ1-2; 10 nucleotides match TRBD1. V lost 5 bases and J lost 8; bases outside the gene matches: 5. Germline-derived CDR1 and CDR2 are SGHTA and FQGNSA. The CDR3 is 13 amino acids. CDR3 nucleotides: TGTGCCAGCAGCCCCCAGGACAGGGGGGGCTACACCTTC. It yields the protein CASSPQDRGGYTF.

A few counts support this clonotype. The CDR3 protein is CAISESRREQFF. CDR3 DNA sequence: TGTGCCATCAGTGAGTCGAGGCGGGAGCAGTTCTTC. The gene calls are TRBV10-3 and TRBJ2-1, with no clear D. The V end lost 0 bases, the J end lost 10 bases, and 7 bases lay between the germline ends. The CDR3 loop spans 12 amino acids. Germline values: CDR1 ENHRY, CDR2 SYGVKD.

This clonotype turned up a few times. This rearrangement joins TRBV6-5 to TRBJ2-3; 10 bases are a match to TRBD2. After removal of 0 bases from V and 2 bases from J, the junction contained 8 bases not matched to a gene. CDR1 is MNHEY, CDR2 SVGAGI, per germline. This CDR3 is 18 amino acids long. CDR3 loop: CASSYSNPAGGPTDTQYF. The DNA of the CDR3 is TGTGCCAGCAGTTACTCGAATCCAGCGGGGGGGCCCACAGATACGCAGTATTTT.